Listed below are T cell receptor beta chains from one sample, sequenced in a study of blood T cell repertoires in COVID-19. Clones were read by immunoSEQ multiplex PCR, and TCRdb kept only the in-frame ones, dropping some. Altogether about 55,000 clones are present, approximately 86% being singletons, with the ten largest covering around 3.4%. Sequencing input: peripheral blood. The receptors were sampled from a middle-aged man with COVID-19, enrolled during active disease. Both conserved end residues are part of each CDR3. The D gene is left open where the match is weak. Not every row has a clone size; where given, it reads once, few, many or a size class.

size: .; length: 15; V: TRBV3-1/TRBV3-2; D: TRBD2; J: TRBJ2-5; CDR3: CASSLSGVSGETQYF; DNA: TGTGCCAGCAGCCTTAGCGGGGTGAGCGGAGAGACCCAGTACTTC
size: .; length: 11; V: TRBV20-1; D: TRBD1; J: TRBJ1-2; CDR3: CSAGTGGGYTF; DNA: TGCAGTGCTGGAACAGGGGGCGGCTACACCTTC
size: .; length: 16; V: TRBV6-6; D: TRBD1; J: TRBJ2-6; CDR3: CASSLGQGGGANVLTF; DNA: TGTGCCAGCAGTCTAGGACAGGGCGGAGGGGCCAACGTCCTGACTTTC
size: .; length: 13; V: TRBV19; D: .; J: TRBJ1-2; CDR3: CASSQQGNYGYTF; DNA: TGTGCCAGTAGTCAGCAGGGAAACTATGGCTACACCTTC
size: .; length: 14; V: TRBV5-8; D: .; J: TRBJ2-3; CDR3: CASSLGPGGNTQYF; DNA: TGTGCCAGCAGCTTGGGGCCAGGGGGGAATACGCAGTATTTT
size: .; length: 15; V: TRBV13; D: .; J: TRBJ1-2; CDR3: CASSLGVPGAGGYTF; DNA: TGTGCCAGCAGCTTAGGGGTCCCAGGGGCCGGTGGCTACACCTTC
size: .; length: 13; V: TRBV7-2; D: .; J: TRBJ2-1; CDR3: CASSLLGGATRFF; DNA: TGTGCCAGCAGCTTATTGGGGGGGGCCACTCGGTTCTTC
size: .; length: 16; V: TRBV25-1; D: TRBD2; J: TRBJ2-5; CDR3: CASSLIAGGRGETQYF; DNA: TGTGCCAGCAGTTTGATAGCGGGAGGGAGGGGGGAGACCCAGTACTTC
size: once; length: 11; V: TRBV5-1; D: .; J: TRBJ1-3; CDR3: CASTLGNTIYF; DNA: TGCGCCAGCACCCTTGGAAACACCATATATTTT
size: .; length: 18; V: TRBV4-2; D: TRBD1; J: TRBJ1-4; CDR3: CASSQDQEGARTNEKLFF; DNA: TGTGCCAGCAGCCAAGATCAGGAGGGGGCGCGAACTAATGAAAAACTGTTTTTT
size: .; length: 14; V: TRBV5-1; D: TRBD2; J: TRBJ2-3; CDR3: CASSSGSGADTQYF; DNA: TGCGCCAGCAGCTCCGGAAGCGGGGCAGATACGCAGTATTTT
size: .; length: 15; V: TRBV6-5; D: TRBD2; J: TRBJ2-2; CDR3: CASTLAGSNTGELFF; DNA: TGTGCCAGCACGCTAGCGGGATCAAACACCGGGGAGCTGTTTTTT
size: .; length: 11; V: TRBV20-1; D: .; J: TRBJ2-5; CDR3: CSASVVETQYF; DNA: TGCAGTGCTAGTGTAGTCGAGACCCAGTACTTC
size: once; length: 14; V: TRBV3-1/TRBV3-2; D: .; J: TRBJ2-7; CDR3: CASSQETDIREQYF; DNA: TGTGCCAGCAGCCAAGAAACAGACATACGAGAGCAGTACTTC
size: .; length: 16; V: TRBV28; D: TRBD2; J: TRBJ2-1; CDR3: CASKPAGGYGWAEQFF; DNA: TGTGCCAGCAAGCCAGCGGGAGGATACGGGTGGGCTGAGCAGTTCTTC
size: .; length: 13; V: TRBV7-9; D: .; J: TRBJ1-4; CDR3: CASSSFVDEKLFF; DNA: TGTGCCAGCAGCTCCTTTGTCGATGAAAAACTGTTTTTT
size: .; length: 16; V: TRBV6-5; D: TRBD2; J: TRBJ2-1; CDR3: CASSSPGAGNKNEQFF; DNA: TGTGCCAGCAGTTCCCCGGGAGCGGGGAATAAGAATGAGCAGTTCTTC
size: .; length: 18; V: TRBV28; D: TRBD2; J: TRBJ2-3; CDR3: CASSVSPGLGSLTDTQYF; DNA: TGTGCCAGCAGTGTATCTCCGGGACTAGGGAGTCTCACAGATACGCAGTATTTT
size: .; length: 15; V: TRBV5-6; D: TRBD1; J: TRBJ2-3; CDR3: CASSRGQGLSVTQYF; DNA: TGTGCCAGCAGCAGGGGACAGGGGCTTTCGGTTACGCAGTATTTT
size: .; length: 14; V: TRBV2; D: TRBD1; J: TRBJ2-7; CDR3: CASRQDRGSNEQYF; DNA: TGTGCCAGCAGGCAAGACAGGGGTTCCAACGAGCAGTACTTC
size: .; length: 14; V: TRBV15; D: .; J: TRBJ2-7; CDR3: CATSQRSHSYEQYF; DNA: TGTGCCACCAGCCAGCGGAGCCACTCCTACGAGCAGTACTTC
size: .; length: 17; V: TRBV10-3; D: TRBD2; J: TRBJ2-7; CDR3: CAIRPAISGGAAYEQYF; DNA: TGTGCCATCAGGCCAGCGATTAGCGGGGGGGCCGCCTACGAGCAGTACTTC
size: .; length: 14; V: TRBV19; D: TRBD1; J: TRBJ2-7; CDR3: CASSLTGTSSEQYF; DNA: TGTGCCAGTAGTCTGACAGGGACCTCCTCCGAGCAGTACTTC
size: .; length: 14; V: TRBV10-1; D: .; J: TRBJ1-6; CDR3: CASSEDIDNSPLHF; DNA: TGCGCCAGCAGTGAGGACATCGATAATTCACCCCTCCACTTT
size: once; length: 14; V: TRBV9; D: .; J: TRBJ2-1; CDR3: CASSVAGEQSEQFF; DNA: TGTGCCAGCAGCGTAGCGGGGGAGCAGAGTGAGCAGTTCTTC
size: once; length: 15; V: TRBV12-5; D: TRBD1; J: TRBJ2-2; CDR3: CASGATGGIAGELFF; DNA: TGTGCTAGTGGGGCGACAGGGGGGATCGCCGGGGAGCTGTTTTTT
size: .; length: 14; V: TRBV12-5; D: TRBD1; J: TRBJ1-4; CDR3: CASGTGTGGEKLFF; DNA: TGTGCTAGTGGTACGGGGACAGGTGGGGAAAAACTGTTTTTT
size: .; length: 15; V: TRBV4-2; D: TRBD2; J: TRBJ2-7; CDR3: CASSPSGGGLYEQYF; DNA: TGTGCCAGCAGCCCCTCGGGCGGGGGGTTATACGAGCAGTACTTC
size: .; length: 14; V: TRBV5-1; D: TRBD2; J: TRBJ2-7; CDR3: CASSPRTSGYEQYF; DNA: TGCGCCAGCAGCCCACGGACTAGCGGGTACGAGCAGTACTTC
size: .; length: 15; V: TRBV1; D: .; J: TRBJ2-1; CDR3: CTSSQAGTRYNEQFF; DNA: TGCACCAGCAGCCAAGCGGGGACTAGATACAATGAGCAGTTCTTC
size: .; length: 15; V: TRBV5-1; D: TRBD1; J: TRBJ2-5; CDR3: CASSLEGALRETQYF; DNA: TGCGCCAGCAGCTTGGAGGGGGCGCTTAGGGAGACCCAGTACTTC
size: .; length: 14; V: TRBV2; D: TRBD2; J: TRBJ2-1; CDR3: CATGGLAGETEQFF; DNA: TGTGCCACCGGCGGGCTAGCGGGAGAAACTGAGCAGTTCTTC
size: .; length: 11; V: TRBV7-3; D: .; J: TRBJ2-7; CDR3: CASSPLAEQYF; DNA: TGTGCCAGCAGCCCCCTAGCAGAGCAGTACTTC
size: .; length: 16; V: TRBV7-2; D: .; J: TRBJ2-1; CDR3: CASSDPDGSGYNEQFF; DNA: TGTGCCAGCAGCGACCCAGATGGTAGCGGCTACAATGAGCAGTTCTTC
size: .; length: 14; V: TRBV2; D: .; J: TRBJ1-6; CDR3: CASNQKSLPSPLHF; DNA: TGTGCCAGCAACCAAAAGTCACTTCCCTCACCCCTCCACTTT
size: .; length: 15; V: TRBV2; D: TRBD1; J: TRBJ1-1; CDR3: CASNTGTGKFAEAFF; DNA: TGTGCCAGCAATACCGGGACAGGGAAATTTGCTGAAGCTTTCTTT
size: .; length: 11; V: TRBV19; D: TRBD1; J: TRBJ1-2; CDR3: CATGQGAGYTF; DNA: TGTGCCACAGGACAGGGGGCTGGCTACACCTTC
size: few; length: 14; V: TRBV27; D: TRBD1; J: TRBJ2-7; CDR3: CASKPGQGAGEQYF; DNA: TGTGCCAGCAAGCCGGGACAGGGGGCAGGGGAGCAGTACTTC
size: once; length: 14; V: TRBV18; D: .; J: TRBJ1-6; CDR3: CASSRTGNNSPLHF; DNA: TGTGCCAGCTCACGTACAGGGAATAATTCACCCCTCCACTTT
size: few; length: 16; V: TRBV29-1; D: TRBD1; J: TRBJ1-3; CDR3: CSVDDGDRGSGNTIYF; DNA: TGCAGCGTCGACGATGGGGACAGGGGATCTGGAAACACCATATATTTT
size: .; length: 13; V: TRBV6-6; D: .; J: TRBJ1-1; CDR3: CASRGGVNTEAFF; DNA: TGTGCCAGCAGGGGAGGGGTTAACACTGAAGCTTTCTTT
size: once; length: 15; V: TRBV11-2; D: .; J: TRBJ1-2; CDR3: CASSPGLTGTYGYTF; DNA: TGTGCCAGCAGCCCGGGACTAACAGGGACCTATGGCTACACCTTC
size: .; length: 14; V: TRBV3-1/TRBV3-2; D: TRBD1; J: TRBJ2-5; CDR3: CASSPPGQQETQYF; DNA: TGTGCCAGCAGTCCCCCGGGACAGCAAGAGACCCAGTACTTC
size: .; length: 13; V: TRBV6-1; D: TRBD1; J: TRBJ2-5; CDR3: CASSDRGKGTQYF; DNA: TGTGCCAGCAGTGACAGGGGGAAAGGGACCCAGTACTTC
size: .; length: 12; V: TRBV2; D: .; J: TRBJ1-2; CDR3: CASSDRGYGYTF; DNA: TGTGCCAGCAGTGATCGGGGATATGGCTACACCTTC
size: .; length: 16; V: TRBV10-3; D: .; J: TRBJ2-5; CDR3: CAISDFSPDSTETQYF; DNA: TGTGCCATCAGTGATTTCTCGCCGGACAGCACGGAGACCCAGTACTTC
size: .; length: 17; V: TRBV2; D: .; J: TRBJ2-2; CDR3: CASSQGGAGGVTGELFF; DNA: TGTGCCAGCAGTCAAGGGGGCGCGGGAGGAGTCACCGGGGAGCTGTTTTTT
size: .; length: 14; V: TRBV11-2; D: .; J: TRBJ2-7; CDR3: CASSLEGGPYEQYF; DNA: TGTGCCAGCAGCTTAGAGGGAGGCCCCTACGAGCAGTACTTC
size: once; length: 19; V: TRBV7-9; D: TRBD1; J: TRBJ1-4; CDR3: CASSGPGTGGSATNEKLFF; DNA: TGTGCCAGCAGCGGCCCAGGGACAGGGGGATCGGCAACTAATGAAAAACTGTTTTTT
size: few; length: 18; V: TRBV12-2; D: .; J: TRBJ1-5; CDR3: CASRFKDPGQGVCQPQHF; DNA: TGTGCAAGTCGCTTTAAAGATCCGGGACAGGGGGTGTGTCAGCCCCAGCATTTT
size: .; length: 14; V: TRBV6-6; D: TRBD1; J: TRBJ1-6; CDR3: CASTLQGAGSPLHF; DNA: TGTGCCAGCACTTTACAGGGGGCTGGTTCACCCCTCCACTTT
size: .; length: 15; V: TRBV5-8; D: TRBD1; J: TRBJ1-4; CDR3: CASSFTGTGVEKLFF; DNA: TGTGCCAGCAGCTTCACTGGGACAGGGGTGGAAAAACTGTTTTTT
size: .; length: 10; V: TRBV29-1; D: .; J: TRBJ1-1; CDR3: CSVVDREAFF; DNA: TGCAGCGTTGTTGACAGAGAAGCTTTCTTT
size: .; length: 14; V: TRBV11-2; D: TRBD2; J: TRBJ2-1; CDR3: CASSFSSGSHEQFF; DNA: TGTGCCAGCAGCTTTTCTAGCGGGAGCCATGAGCAGTTCTTC
size: .; length: 13; V: TRBV12-3/TRBV12-4; D: .; J: TRBJ2-7; CDR3: CASSIRQGGEQYF; DNA: TGTGCCAGCAGTATAAGACAGGGAGGCGAGCAGTACTTC
size: .; length: 14; V: TRBV7-9; D: .; J: TRBJ2-5; CDR3: CASSTLTQQGTQYF; DNA: TGTGCCAGCAGCACCCTGACGCAACAGGGGACCCAGTACTTC
size: .; length: 11; V: TRBV30; D: .; J: TRBJ2-1; CDR3: CAGDWWNEQFF; DNA: TGTGCCGGTGACTGGTGGAATGAGCAGTTCTTC
size: .; length: 15; V: TRBV4-1; D: TRBD2; J: TRBJ2-7; CDR3: CASSQESGRDYEQYF; DNA: TGCGCCAGCAGCCAAGAAAGCGGGAGGGACTACGAGCAGTACTTC
size: .; length: 15; V: TRBV5-8; D: .; J: TRBJ1-4; CDR3: CASRKTVSTNEKLFF; DNA: TGTGCCAGCAGGAAGACAGTATCAACTAATGAAAAACTGTTTTTT